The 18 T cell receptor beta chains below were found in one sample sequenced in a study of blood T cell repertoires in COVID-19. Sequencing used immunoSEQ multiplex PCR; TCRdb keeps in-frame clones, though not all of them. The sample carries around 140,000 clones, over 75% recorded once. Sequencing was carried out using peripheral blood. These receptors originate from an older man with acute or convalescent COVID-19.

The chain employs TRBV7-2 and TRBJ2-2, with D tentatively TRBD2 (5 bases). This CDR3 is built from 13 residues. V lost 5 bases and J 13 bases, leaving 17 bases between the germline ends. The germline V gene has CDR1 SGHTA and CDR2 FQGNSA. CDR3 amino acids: CASSPIRSGWLFF. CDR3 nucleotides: TGTGCCAGCAGCCCCATTCGATCGGGGTGGCTGTTTTTT.

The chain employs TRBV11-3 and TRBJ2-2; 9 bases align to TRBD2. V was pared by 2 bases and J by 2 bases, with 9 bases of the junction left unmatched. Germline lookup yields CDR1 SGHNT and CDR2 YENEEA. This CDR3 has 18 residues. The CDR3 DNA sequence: TGTGCCAGCAGCTTATTGCCAGCGGGGGGCCTAAACACCGGGGAGCTGTTTTTT. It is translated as CASSLLPAGGLNTGELFF.

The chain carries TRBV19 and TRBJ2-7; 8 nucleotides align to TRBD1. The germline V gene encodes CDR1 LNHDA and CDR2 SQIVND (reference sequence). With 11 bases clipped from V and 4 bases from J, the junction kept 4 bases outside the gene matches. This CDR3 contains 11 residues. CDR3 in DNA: TGTGCCGTCCAGGGGGCGTACGAGCAGTACTTC. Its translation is CAVQGAYEQYF.

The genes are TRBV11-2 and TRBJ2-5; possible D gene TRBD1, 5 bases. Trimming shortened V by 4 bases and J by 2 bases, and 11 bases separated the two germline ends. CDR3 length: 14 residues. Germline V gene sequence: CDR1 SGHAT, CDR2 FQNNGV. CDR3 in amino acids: CASSSDIMQETQYF. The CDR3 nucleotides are TGTGCCAGCAGCTCGGACATTATGCAAGAGACCCAGTACTTC. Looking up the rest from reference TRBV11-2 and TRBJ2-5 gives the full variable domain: EAGVAQSPRYKIIEKRQSVAFWCNPISGHATLYWYQQILGQGPKLLIQFQNNGVVDDSQLPKDRFSAERLKGVDSTLKIQPAKLEDSAVYLCASSSDIMQETQYFGPGTRLLVL.

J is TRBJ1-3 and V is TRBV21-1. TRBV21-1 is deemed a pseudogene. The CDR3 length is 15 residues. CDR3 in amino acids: CASSKRDHGGNTIYF. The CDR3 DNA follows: TGTGCCAGCAGCAAACGAGATCACGGGGGAAACACCATATATTTT.

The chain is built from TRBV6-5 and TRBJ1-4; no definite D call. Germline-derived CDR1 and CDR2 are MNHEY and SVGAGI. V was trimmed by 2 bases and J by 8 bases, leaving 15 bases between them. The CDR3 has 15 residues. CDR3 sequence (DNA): TGTGCCAGCAGTTACACGGCCCCTCTGCGGGAAAAACTGTTTTTT. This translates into CASSYTAPLREKLFF.

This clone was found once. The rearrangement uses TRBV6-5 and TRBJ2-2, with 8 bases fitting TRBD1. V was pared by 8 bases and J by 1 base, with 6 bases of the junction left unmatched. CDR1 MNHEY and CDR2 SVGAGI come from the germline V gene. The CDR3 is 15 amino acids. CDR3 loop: CASARGPENTGELFF. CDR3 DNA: TGTGCCAGCGCCAGGGGGCCAGAGAACACCGGGGAGCTGTTTTTT.

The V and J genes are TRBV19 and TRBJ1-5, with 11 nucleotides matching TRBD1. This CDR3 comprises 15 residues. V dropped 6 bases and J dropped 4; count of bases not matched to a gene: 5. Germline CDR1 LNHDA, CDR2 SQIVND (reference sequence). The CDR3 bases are TGTGCCAGTAGGGAGGACAGGGGGCCAAATCAGCCCCAGCATTTT. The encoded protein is CASREDRGPNQPQHF.

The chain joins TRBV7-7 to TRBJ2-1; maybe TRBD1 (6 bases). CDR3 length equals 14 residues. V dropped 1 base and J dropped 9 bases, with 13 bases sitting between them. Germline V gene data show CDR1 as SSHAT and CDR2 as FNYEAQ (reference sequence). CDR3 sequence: CASSLGAGASEQFF. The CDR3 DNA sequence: TGTGCCAGCAGCTTAGGGGCAGGGGCGAGTGAGCAGTTCTTC.

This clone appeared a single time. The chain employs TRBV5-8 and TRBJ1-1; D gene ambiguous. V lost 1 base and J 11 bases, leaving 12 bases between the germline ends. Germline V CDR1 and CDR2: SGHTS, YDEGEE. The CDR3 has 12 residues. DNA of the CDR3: TGTGCCAGCAGCTTGCATCCCGGGATTGCTTTCTTT. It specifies CASSLHPGIAFF.

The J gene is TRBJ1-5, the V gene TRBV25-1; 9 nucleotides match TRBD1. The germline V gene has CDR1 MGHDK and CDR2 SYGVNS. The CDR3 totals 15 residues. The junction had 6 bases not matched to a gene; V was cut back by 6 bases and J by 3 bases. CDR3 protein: CASSPGTGNNQPQHF. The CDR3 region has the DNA TGTGCCAGCAGCCCTGGGACAGGGAACAATCAGCCCCAGCATTTT.

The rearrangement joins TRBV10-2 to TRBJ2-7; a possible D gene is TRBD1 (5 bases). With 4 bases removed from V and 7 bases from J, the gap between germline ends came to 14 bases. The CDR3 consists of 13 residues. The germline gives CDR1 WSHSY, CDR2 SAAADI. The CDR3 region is CASSVGEAREQYF. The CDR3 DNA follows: TGCGCCAGCAGTGTAGGGGAAGCGAGGGAGCAGTACTTC.

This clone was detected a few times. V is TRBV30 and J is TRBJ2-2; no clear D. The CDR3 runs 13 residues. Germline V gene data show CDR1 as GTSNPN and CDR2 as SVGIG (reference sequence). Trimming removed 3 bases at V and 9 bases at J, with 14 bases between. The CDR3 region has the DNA TGTGCCTGGAGGATACCAGGAACTCGGGAGCTGTTTTTT. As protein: CAWRIPGTRELFF.

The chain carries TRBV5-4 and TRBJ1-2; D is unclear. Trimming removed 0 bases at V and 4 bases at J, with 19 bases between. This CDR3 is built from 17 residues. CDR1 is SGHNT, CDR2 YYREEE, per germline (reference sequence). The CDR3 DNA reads TGTGCCAGCAGCTTGGCAGGCGCTGGAACAAGCGGCTATGGCTACACCTTC. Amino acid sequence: CASSLAGAGTSGYGYTF.

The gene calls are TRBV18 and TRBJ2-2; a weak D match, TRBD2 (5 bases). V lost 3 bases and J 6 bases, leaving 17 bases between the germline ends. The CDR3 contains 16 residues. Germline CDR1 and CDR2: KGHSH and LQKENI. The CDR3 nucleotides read TGTGCCAGCTCACCGAGGGTACAAGCTCGGTCCGGGGAGCTGTTTTTT. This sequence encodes CASSPRVQARSGELFF. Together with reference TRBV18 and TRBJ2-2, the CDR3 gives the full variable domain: NAGVMQNPRHLVRRRGQEARLRCSPMKGHSHVYWYRQLPEEGLKFMVYLQKENIIDESGMPKERFSAEFPKEGPSILRIQQVVRGDSAAYFCASSPRVQARSGELFFGEGSRLTVL.

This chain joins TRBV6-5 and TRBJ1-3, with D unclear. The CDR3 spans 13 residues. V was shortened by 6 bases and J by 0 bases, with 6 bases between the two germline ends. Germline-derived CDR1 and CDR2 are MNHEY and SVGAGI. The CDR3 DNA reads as TGTGCCAGCAGCCGGGTCTCTGGAAACACCATATATTTT. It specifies CASSRVSGNTIYF.

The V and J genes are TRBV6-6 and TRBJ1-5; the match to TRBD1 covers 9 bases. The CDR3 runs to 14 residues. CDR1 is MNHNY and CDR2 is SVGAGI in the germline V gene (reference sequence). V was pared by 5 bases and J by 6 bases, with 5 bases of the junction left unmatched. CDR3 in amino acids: CASSRQGDGQPQHF. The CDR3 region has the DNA TGTGCCAGCAGTCGACAGGGGGACGGTCAGCCCCAGCATTTT.

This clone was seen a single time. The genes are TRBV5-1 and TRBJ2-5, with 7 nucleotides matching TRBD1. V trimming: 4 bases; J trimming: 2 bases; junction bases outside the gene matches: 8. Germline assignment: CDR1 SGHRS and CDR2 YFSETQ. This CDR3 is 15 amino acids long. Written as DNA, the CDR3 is TGCGCCAGCAGCGATGACAGGGCATTGCAAGAGACCCAGTACTTC. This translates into CASSDDRALQETQYF.